This paragraph reports one T cell receptor (beta chain). The target of this receptor is not known. Per-nucleotide qualities are absent, and no much larger clonotype sits a single base away. The protocol used for the library was the immunoSEQ multiplex PCR assay. DNA from the CD4+ T cells that had been cultured and isolated underwent TCR beta CDR3 sequencing. The study's own analysis went as follows. The analysis removed non-productive TCR sequences, trimmed reads to the CDR3 region, and retained only CDR3s that were 7 or more amino acids long. The MANAFEST web app was used to pick out antigen-specific clonotypes by comparing their expansion in peptide wells with that in reference cultures. Positive clones required FDR<0.05 expansion versus reference and all other wells, odds ratio above 5, and frequency above 0.1% in two replicate wells. Clonotypes significantly expanded in SARS-CoV-2 spike wells and in at least one common cold coronavirus spike condition were defined as cross-reactive. Levenshtein distance calculated with the stringdist R package was used to assess CDR3 similarity, and unrooted trees were constructed with ape in R 3.6.1. This immuneACCESS table, as held by TCRdb, lists in-frame sequences with V and J called but not all clones. Of the missing ones, under half trace to an unresolved V gene in checked studies; the others have no known cause. Clone size and V and J calls were adopted from that table, with D and trimming inferred from the DNA. The sample yields 50,000 or so clones; just under 80% were counted once. Approximately 6% of the sample rests with the top ten.

Trimming accounts for 2 bases at V and 2 bases at J, while the number of junction bases matched to no gene is 12. Reading from cysteine to phenylalanine, the CDR3 counts 18 amino acids. This entry keeps only the CDR3 DNA: 54 bases, framed from base 1. CDR1 and CDR2 were assigned from the germline V gene (reference sequence) as SEHNR and FQNEAQ. In the ViraFEST assay, PBMC were stimulated with viral peptide pools, and TCR sequencing was then used to find antigen-specific CD4+ T cell clonotypes based on their expansion. After around eleven days of culture, CD4+ T cells were isolated with the EasySep CD4+ T cell isolation kit. The absence of prior SARS-CoV-2 infection in healthy vaccine recipients was confirmed by negative nucleocapsid antibodies before and after vaccination. Each well held more than 1.5 million PBMC cultured in IMDM containing approximately 5% human AB serum, around 10 IU/ml IL-2 and gentamicin, along with roughly 10 ug/ml peptides. Half of the culture medium was replaced with fresh IL-2-containing medium on days 3 and 7. Each peptide stimulation condition was cultured in triplicate wells unless otherwise noted. PBMC were separated from whole blood using Ficoll-Paque Plus gradient centrifugation and were then either cryopreserved at -140C or used fresh. The spike proteins of SARS-CoV-2 and of the common cold coronaviruses HCoV-NL63, HCoV-OC43 and HCoV-229E were spanned by overlapping peptide pools. Genomic DNA was extracted from cultured CD4+ T cells with the QIAamp micro DNA kit.

The sample comes from a study of vaccination effects on CD4 cells after COVID-19 (dated by TCRdb to between 2021 and 2024). In the study overall: Each participant received two doses of an mRNA SARS-CoV-2 vaccine, either BNT162b2 or mRNA-1273. In both COVID-19 convalescent patients and infection-naive vaccine recipients, the study compared SARS-CoV-2 spike-specific CD4+ TCR repertoires from before mRNA vaccination with those from after it. Altogether, approximately 10 COVID-19 convalescent patients and several SARS-CoV-2-naive healthy vaccine recipients made up the full study. Cultures from other donors in the study were sequenced with the Oncomine TCR Beta short-read assay on an Illumina iSeq 100. The paper as a whole reports these results and caveats: Only a small number of convalescent patients were included, and no early post-infection timepoints were available, which limited the study. Among healthy vaccine recipients, nearly all vaccine-induced clones were SARS-CoV-2 mono-reactive, and just 1 of 255 was cross-reactive with common cold coronaviruses. Marked clonal contraction was observed in both infection-induced and vaccine-induced clones at late post-vaccination timepoints, consistent with waning T cell responses.

Sequencing used CD4+ T cells from PBMCs cultured with HCoV-OC43 spike peptides, obtained before COVID-19 vaccination. This specimen's cell subset or site label, per the study, means: HCoV-OC43 spike overlapping peptide pool stimulation. The TCR comes from a human donor who received a COVID-19 vaccine. The rearranged chain carries TRBV7-9 and TRBJ2-3; the central 8 bases match TRBD2. For the CDR3, the sequence is CASSLIWKRGPNTDTQYF. The DNA sequence reads TGTGCCAGCAGCTTAATCTGGAAGCGGGGGCCGAACACAGATACGCAGTATTTT.